This T cell receptor beta chain was identified during a study of blood T cell repertoires in COVID-19 (dated by TCRdb to the early 2020s). Regarding the research as a whole: The collaborator samples originated in the United States, Italy and Spain and spanned the acute and convalescent phases of COVID-19. The prospective study material was composed of cDNA or gDNA derived from T cells, B-cell-depleted T cells, or PBMCs. Subjects who had been exposed to COVID-19, were actively infected with it, or had recovered from it provided the deeply sampled blood TCRbeta repertoires that made up the dataset. The repertoires were released in a freely available public database meant as a resource for research on the immune response to SARS-CoV-2. Samples came from the ongoing ImmuneRACE study (first 160 participants) plus 1,254 subjects from 6 global collaborators. A de-identified subject ID, COVID-19 status, age in years and sex were almost always included in the sample metadata. Where available, HLA class I and class II types were obtained from metadata supplied by the sample provider rather than from assay-based typing.

The immunoSEQ Assay, a bias-controlled multiplex PCR, was used to amplify TCRbeta CDR3 regions from genomic DNA. Per the source publication's procedure: The number of nucleated cells in each sample was estimated by amplification of reference gene primers within the assay. To quantify the absolute abundance of each unique TCRbeta CDR3 rearrangement, sequence reads were collapsed and filtered. For each sample, productive Simpson clonality was calculated as the square root of Simpson's diversity index over productive rearrangements. In its TCRdb copy, this immuneACCESS table keeps in-frame sequences only and misses some clones. Where compared with another copy, unresolved V genes explain less than half of these, and the others have no known cause. V, J and clone size derive from that table, while D and trimming were established from the DNA sequence. This sample is represented by 150,000 to 200,000 clones; roughly 80% of them were singletons. The ten largest account for about 5% of the sample.

The study at large found these results: Clinical and demographic metadata were provided uncurated, with the amount varying by source and participant.

A note on this clone: This clone's antigen is unknown. No base qualities exist here, and no much larger clone lies one base off it.

Enrolling through a virtual design, the prospective study's participants ranged in age from about 18 to 89 years and lived across 24 United States geographic areas. In the prospective study, cohorts were assigned on the basis of participant-reported clinical history obtained from a screening survey and a study questionnaire. Each participant in the prospective study had whole blood, serum and a nasopharyngeal or oropharyngeal swab collected by mobile phlebotomists. Participants in the prospective study had the option to provide additional blood draws and questionnaires over a roughly 2-month period. Blood samples from the prospective study were shipped frozen or at room temperature prior to DNA extraction. The TCR originated in a woman aged 55-70 years with acute COVID-19. Sequenced sample: PBMCs or T cells enriched from blood (not recorded which).

The nucleotide sequence is TGTGCCAGCACCTCGGGTGGGGGAGGGAGAACTGAAGCTTTCTTT. This sequence encodes CASTSGGGGRTEAFF. This sequence uses TRBV11-2 and TRBJ1-1; a weak D assignment points to TRBD1 (5 bases agree). The CDR3 sequence holds 15 residues, the cysteine and phenylalanine included. This entry keeps only the CDR3 DNA: 45 bases, framed from base 1. According to the germline V gene, CDR1 reads SGHAT and CDR2 reads FQNNGV. The junction shows trimming of 7 bases on V and 5 bases on J, plus 20 bases between the germline ends.